This passage covers 7 T cell receptor beta chains from one sample sequenced in a study of T-cell reconstitution after alpha-beta-depleted transplantation in children (dated by TCRdb to between 2015 and 2016). The treatment or condition label of this sample denotes: allogeneic hematopoietic cell transplantation with graft depleted of TCRalphabeta T cells and CD19 B cells. The library was built by means of PCR. These reads were obtained on an Illumina HiSeq 2500. TCR library preparation used molecular barcoding, with unique molecular identifiers applied to normalize quantification of the TCRbeta repertoire. TCRdb applied fastp at Q25 and MiXCR to the public reads, then kept only in-frame beta chains. Duplicate CDR3 protein sequences are folded into a single record with the most common DNA and genes. The sample table lists 500,000 to 750,000 distinct CDR3 sequences, 27% of them with a count of one. The ten largest clones capture under 45% of the sample.

Source: PBMCs, taken before TCRalphabeta/CD19-depleted stem cell transplant. Source of these receptors: a boy less than two years old with Wiskott-Aldrich syndrome, due to receive a stem cell transplant.

The V gene is TRBV5-6, the J gene TRBJ2-5, with D possibly TRBD1 on 6 matching bases. The CDR3 runs to 14 residues. Trimming left V 6 bases short and J 1 base short, with 13 bases between. Germline-derived CDR1 and CDR2 are SGHDT and YYEEEE. DNA for the CDR3: TGTGCCAGCATCTTCGACAGGATCCAAGAGACCCAGTACTTC. Translating gives CASIFDRIQETQYF.

This clonotype was counted a few times. At one end, the junction sequence differs from germline, possibly due to a read error. V usage is TRBV20-1 and J usage is TRBJ2-5, with unresolved D. The CDR3 contains 12 residues. CDR1 is DFQATT and CDR2 is SNEGSKA in the germline V gene (reference sequence). Written as DNA, the CDR3 is TGCAGTGCTGGAGACTTACAAGAGACCCAGTACTTC. It translates to CSAGDLQETQYF.

The V gene is TRBV6-5, the J gene TRBJ2-1; TRBD2 matches at 11 bases. Germline loops: CDR1 MNHEY, CDR2 SVGAGI. This CDR3 comprises 17 residues. Germline trimming cut 4 bases from V and 9 bases from J; bases unmatched to any gene: 14. The CDR3 DNA is TGTGCCAGCAGTTTTAGCGGGAGGGCCTTTTTCCTAACTGAGCAGTTCTTC. Translated, it gives CASSFSGRAFFLTEQFF.

The rearrangement links TRBV20-1 to TRBJ1-1; D unclear. Germline CDR1 and CDR2: DFQATT and SNEGSKA (reference sequence). This CDR3 has 11 amino acids. Trimming shortened V by 6 bases and J by 4 bases, and 9 bases separated the two germline ends. The CDR3 DNA reads as TGCAGTGCCCAGCTCATCACTGAAGCTTTCTTT. It specifies CSAQLITEAFF.

A few counts support this clonotype. J is TRBJ1-1 and V is TRBV5-1; 12 nucleotides agree with TRBD1. The CDR3 spans 19 residues. Per germline, CDR1 SGHRS and CDR2 YFSETQ. The J segment lost 1 base and the V segment lost 1 base, leaving 11 bases of the junction unmatched. CDR3 in amino acids: CASSLRTGTGGRWNTEAFF. The CDR3 DNA reads TGCGCCAGCAGCTTGAGGACCGGGACAGGGGGCCGATGGAACACTGAAGCTTTCTTT.

This clonotype was detected only a few times. The chain combines TRBV29-1 with TRBJ2-1; D may be TRBD1 (6 bases). V lost 8 bases and J lost 8, with 13 bases in between. Germline CDR1 reads SQVTM; CDR2 reads ANQGSEA. This CDR3 contains 11 residues. CDR3 sequence reads: CSSVGADEQFF. The CDR3 DNA is TGCAGCAGTGTGGGGGCGGATGAGCAGTTCTTC.

The J gene is TRBJ2-3, the V gene TRBV29-1; the match to TRBD2 covers 8 bases. CDR1 SQVTM and CDR2 ANQGSEA come from the germline V gene. The CDR3 covers 14 residues. V dropped 4 bases and J dropped 1; count of bases not matched to a gene: 4. CDR3 amino acids: CSVVGLAGTDTQYF. The CDR3 DNA sequence: TGCAGCGTTGTAGGACTAGCTGGCACAGATACGCAGTATTTT.